This TCR beta chain emerged from a study of identifying expanded T cells in peripheral blood. Clones were read by immunoSEQ multiplex PCR, and TCRdb kept only the in-frame ones, dropping some. This table has about 94,000 clones, approximately 88% appearing once. J was trimmed by 4 bases and V by 6 bases; bases with no gene match: 7. Germline CDR1 is MNHNY and CDR2 is SVGAGI (reference sequence). This CDR3 contains 14 residues. In this sample, this clone turned up once. The receptor's source is a person aged 18 to 69 in good health. Sequencing used blood. This chain links TRBV6-6 with TRBJ2-7, with 9 positions matching TRBD2. This CDR3 is CASSLGLAGYEQYF. CDR3 nucleotide sequence: TGTGCCAGCAGCCTGGGGCTAGCGGGGTACGAGCAGTACTTC.